These 21 T cell receptor beta chains were all obtained from the same sample, sequenced in a study of T cells in Graves' hyperthyroidism and ophthalmopathy. The investigators amplified TCR beta CDR3 regions from RNA transcripts. RT-PCR in the first round (using the HTBI primer set) targeted the TCR CDR3. Each CDR3 protein is one row after TCRdb ran MiXCR on the multiplex PCR reads. This sample yields 550,000 to 650,000 distinct CDR3 sequences, of which about 14% are seen a single time; approximately 15% belongs to the top ten. The material sequenced was blood. The receptors here all came from a woman aged 40 to 50 with Graves' hyperthyroidism.

This chain connects TRBV11-2 to TRBJ2-5; D may match TRBD1 or TRBD2 (7 bases each). V was clipped by 1 base and J by 2 bases, with 29 bases between them. Germline loops: CDR1 SGHAT, CDR2 FQNNGV. The CDR3 spans 21 residues. CDR3 in amino acids: CASSLVGGGGGAERLQETQYF. The CDR3 region has the DNA TGTGCCAGCAGCTTAGTAGGGGGGGGAGGGGGCGCCGAACGCCTACAAGAGACCCAGTACTTC.

Details on this clonotype: At one boundary the junction diverges from the germline segment, which might be a read error. The rearrangement links TRBV7-9 to TRBJ2-5, with 11 positions matching TRBD2. Germline CDR1 is SEHNR and CDR2 is FQNEAQ (reference sequence). The CDR3 extends over 16 amino acids. The CDR3 sequence is CACSARLLAGGETQYF. The CDR3 nucleotides read TGTGCCTGCAGCGCCAGACTCCTAGCGGGAGGAGAGACCCAGTACTTC.

The rearrangement uses TRBV18 and TRBJ1-2; D uncertain. The CDR3 runs to 15 residues. From germline, CDR1 is KGHSH and CDR2 LQKENI. V was trimmed by 3 bases and J by 7 bases, leaving 18 bases between them. For the CDR3, the DNA is TGTGCCAGCTCACCGGAATATTCCGGCTCCCCTGGCTACACCTTC. Translated, it gives CASSPEYSGSPGYTF. The entire variable domain, with the rest obtained from reference TRBV18 and TRBJ1-2, is as follows: NAGVMQNPRHLVRRRGQEARLRCSPMKGHSHVYWYRQLPEEGLKFMVYLQKENIIDESGMPKERFSAEFPKEGPSILRIQQVVRGDSAAYFCASSPEYSGSPGYTFGSGTRLTVV.

The chain has TRBV7-9 and TRBJ2-3; a weak D match, TRBD2 (5 bases). Trimming stripped 2 bases from V and 0 bases from J, with 21 bases between. This CDR3 comprises 19 residues. From germline, CDR1 is SEHNR and CDR2 FQNEAQ (reference sequence). The CDR3 is CASSLSRGGSTASTDTQYF. The CDR3 nucleotides read TGTGCCAGCAGCTTATCCCGGGGTGGCTCTACCGCTAGCACAGATACGCAGTATTTT.

In this sample, this clonotype turned up many times. The chain links TRBV20-1 to TRBJ2-1; 7 nucleotides align to TRBD2. V gave up 1 base and J gave up 4 bases; unmatched junction bases: 10. Germline lookup yields CDR1 DFQATT and CDR2 SNEGSKA (reference sequence). The CDR3 is 16 residues long. Here the CDR3 reads CSARALGAGAYNEQFF. The CDR3 coding sequence is TGCAGTGCTAGAGCCCTAGGGGCGGGAGCATACAATGAGCAGTTCTTC.

The V call is TRBV7-3, the J call TRBJ2-1; perhaps TRBD2 as D (5 bases). The CDR3 sequence is 15 residues long. The germline V and J ends were trimmed by 2 bases and 1 base, with 9 bases remaining between them. Germline values: CDR1 SGHTA, CDR2 FQGTGA. CDR3 in amino acids: CASSLGSRSYNEQFF. DNA of the CDR3: TGTGCCAGCAGCTTAGGGAGTAGGTCCTACAATGAGCAGTTCTTC.

This clonotype was seen repeatedly, ten times or more. The gene calls are TRBV5-1 and TRBJ2-1; TRBD2 matches at 9 bases. V lost 1 base, J lost 6 bases, and 8 bases stayed unmatched. Germline V gives CDR1 SGHRS, CDR2 YFSETQ. The CDR3 has 16 amino acids. This CDR3 is CASSLRAAGGPNEQFF. The CDR3 nucleotides are TGCGCCAGCAGCTTGAGGGCGGCGGGAGGGCCCAATGAGCAGTTCTTC.

This clonotype was seen ten or more times. The chain is built from TRBV5-1 and TRBJ1-2, with a weak D call TRBD1 (5 bases). CDR3 length: 13 residues. CDR1 is SGHRS, CDR2 YFSETQ, per germline. The ends were cut back, 4 bases at V and 6 bases at J, with 13 bases in the middle. CDR3 sequence: CASSIRVSDGYTF. The CDR3 DNA sequence: TGCGCCAGCAGCATCAGGGTTTCGGATGGCTACACCTTC.

This clonotype showed up just once. The chain joins TRBV11-2 to TRBJ1-2; possible D gene TRBD1, 6 bases. Germline lookup yields CDR1 SGHAT and CDR2 FQNNGV. V shed 4 bases and J shed 4 bases, with 16 bases lying between them. The CDR3 sequence is 15 residues long. The chain's CDR3 is CASSSPKGEIYGYTF. The CDR3 nucleotides are TGTGCCAGCAGCTCCCCAAAGGGGGAAATCTATGGCTACACCTTC.

This clonotype was detected many times. The chain recombines TRBV27 with TRBJ2-1; D unresolved. Trimming stripped 6 bases from V and 5 bases from J, with 14 bases between. Germline CDR1 and CDR2: MNHEY and SMNVEV (reference sequence). This CDR3 is built from 14 residues. CDR3 DNA sequence: TGTGCCAGCAGGGGCCCTCATGGAGACAATGAGCAGTTCTTC. Translation: CASRGPHGDNEQFF.

This clonotype has at least ten counts. This chain joins TRBV6-2 or TRBV6-3 and TRBJ2-7, with D perhaps TRBD2 (6 bases). Trimming took 7 bases from V and 2 from J, leaving 18 bases between them. The germline V gene encodes CDR1 MNHEY and CDR2 SVGEGT. CDR3 length equals 15 residues. The chain's CDR3 is CASTQAPGATYEQYF. Written as DNA, the CDR3 is TGTGCCAGCACCCAGGCCCCGGGAGCCACCTACGAGCAGTACTTC.

The rearrangement links TRBV4-1 to TRBJ2-1; a possible D gene is TRBD2 (5 bases). V gave up 1 base and J gave up 2 bases, with 15 bases separating them. Per germline, CDR1 MGHRA and CDR2 YSYEKL. The CDR3 sequence is 17 residues long. The CDR3 here is CASSQGRGRVAYNEQFF. The CDR3 bases are TGCGCCAGCAGCCAAGGCCGAGGGCGGGTGGCCTACAATGAGCAGTTCTTC.

The CDR3 sequence: CASSLRGTLNTGELFF. The DNA of the CDR3 is TGTGCCAGCAGCTTGCGTGGGACTCTGAACACCGGGGAGCTGTTTTTT. The V and J genes are TRBV5-8 and TRBJ2-2; D is perhaps TRBD2 (6 bases). Germline V gene lookup returns CDR1 SGHTS and CDR2 YDEGEE. Trimming cost V 1 base and J 1 base, with 11 bases left between them. The CDR3 runs to 16 residues.

This clonotype was counted many times. The chain uses TRBV12-3 or TRBV12-4 and TRBJ2-3; D is ambiguous. The length of the CDR3 is 15 residues. V was trimmed by 3 bases and J by 2 bases, leaving 12 bases between them. CDR3 in amino acids: CASSFSPRNTDTQYF. The CDR3 DNA is TGTGCCAGCAGTTTTAGTCCTAGAAACACAGATACGCAGTATTTT.

This clonotype was found once. One base away lies a much larger clone, so this may be a sequencing read error. The chain couples TRBV27 to TRBJ1-2; a weak D match, TRBD1 (6 bases). The CDR3 has 18 amino acids. CDR1 and CDR2 from the germline V gene are MNHEY and SMNVEV (reference sequence). The ends were cut back, 4 bases at V and 4 bases at J, with 25 bases in the middle. In DNA form, the CDR3 reads TGTGCCAGCAGTTCCCTTAGCCCGGGGGGGGGACACGGCTATGGCTACACCTTC. Translated: CASSSLSPGGGHGYGYTF.

This clonotype was seen ten or more times. V and J are TRBV5-1 and TRBJ2-5; unclear D gene. Germline V CDR1 and CDR2: SGHRS, YFSETQ. The CDR3 loop spans 14 amino acids. Between the trimmed V and J ends, which lost 0 bases and 3 bases, there was a span of 9 bases. The DNA of the CDR3 is TGCGCCAGCAGCTTGGCAAGAGGCGAAGAGACCCAGTACTTC. This translates into CASSLARGEETQYF.

This chain connects TRBV10-3 to TRBJ2-5; 7 bases align to TRBD2. The CDR3 has 14 residues. Germline trimming cut 6 bases from V and 0 bases from J; bases unmatched to any gene: 4. Germline lookup yields CDR1 ENHRY and CDR2 SYGVKD. CDR3 nucleotide sequence: TGTGCCATCAGCCCCGGGACTAACCAAGAGACCCAGTACTTC. This gives the protein CAISPGTNQETQYF.

This clonotype has a count of ten or more. The CDR3 reads CASSTSYVEDRAGQGDQPQHF. CDR3 nucleotides: TGTGCCAGCAGTACTTCTTACGTGGAGGACCGCGCGGGACAGGGGGATCAGCCCCAGCATTTT. This chain uses TRBV12-3 or TRBV12-4 with TRBJ1-5; TRBD1 matches 11 bases. The CDR3 runs 21 residues. With V trimmed by 5 bases and J by 5 bases, 23 bases remained unmatched.

This clonotype was seen ten or more times. V gene TRBV20-1 combines with J gene TRBJ2-5; TRBD2 matches 10 bases. J lost 2 bases, V lost 0 bases, and 9 bases had no gene match. Germline CDR1 is DFQATT and CDR2 is SNEGSKA (reference sequence). The CDR3 has 17 amino acids. In nucleotides, the CDR3 is TGCAGTGCTAGAGATTTCCTAGCGGGAGCCCCACAAGAGACCCAGTACTTC. This encodes CSARDFLAGAPQETQYF.

This clonotype was counted between two and nine times. This chain connects TRBV20-1 to TRBJ1-5; unclear D gene. Germline loops: CDR1 DFQATT, CDR2 SNEGSKA (reference sequence). V gave up 1 base and J gave up 7 bases, with 8 bases separating them. The CDR3 is 12 residues long. Here the CDR3 reads CSARGVGQPQHF. The CDR3 bases are TGCAGTGCTAGAGGGGTCGGACAGCCCCAGCATTTT.

This rearrangement joins TRBV4-2 to TRBJ2-3, with 11 bases that match TRBD2. Germline V gene sequence: CDR1 LGHNA, CDR2 YNFKEQ. The CDR3 is 17 residues long. The V and J ends lost 1 base and 1 base, in that order; junction bases with no gene match: 4. CDR3 in amino acids: CASSQGSSGRRTDTQYF. Written as DNA, the CDR3 is TGTGCCAGCAGCCAAGGGTCTAGCGGGAGGCGCACAGATACGCAGTATTTT.